This TCR beta chain derives from a study of blood T cell repertoires in COVID-19. Study-level background: PBMCs, B-cell-depleted T cells, or T cells were the source of the cDNA or gDNA that made up the material.

Original analysis: From reference gene primer amplification, estimates of nucleated cell counts were derived. This table comes from immunoSEQ multiplex PCR, and its TCRdb copy is limited to in-frame clones, with some not included. V and J calls and clone size are those listed in that table; D and trimming were worked out from the DNA. The data contain about 120,000 clones, about 85% of them singletons. The germline CDR1 and CDR2 sequences are SGHRS and YFSETQ. Trimming removed 6 bases at V and 6 bases at J, with 12 bases between. The length of the CDR3 is 13 residues. Material: peripheral blood. The V and J genes are TRBV5-1 and TRBJ1-4; D is ambiguous. This sequence originates from a human donor in a cohort sampled during active COVID-19. This chain's CDR3 is CASNSGGDEKLFF. The CDR3 bases are TGCGCCAGCAACTCTGGCGGGGATGAAAAACTGTTTTTT.